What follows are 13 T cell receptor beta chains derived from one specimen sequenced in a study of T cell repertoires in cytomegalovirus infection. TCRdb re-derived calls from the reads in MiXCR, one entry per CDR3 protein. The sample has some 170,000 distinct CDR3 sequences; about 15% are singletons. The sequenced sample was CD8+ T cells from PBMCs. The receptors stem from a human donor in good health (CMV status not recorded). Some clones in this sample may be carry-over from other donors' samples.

The CDR3 sequence is CASRGGSPANEQFF. The CDR3 DNA sequence: TGTGCCAGCAGAGGAGGTTCTCCCGCCAATGAGCAGTTCTTC. The genes are TRBV7-4 and TRBJ2-1; a weak D match, TRBD2 (5 bases). Germline CDR1 SGHVT, CDR2 SQSDAQ. The V end was cut by 6 bases, the J end by 6 bases, with 15 bases between. The CDR3 is made up of 14 amino acids. Filled out from reference TRBV7-4 and TRBJ2-1, the complete variable domain reads GAGVSQSPRYKVAKRGRDVALRCDSISGHVTLYWYRQTLGQGSEVLTYSQSDAQRDKSGRPSGRFSAERPERSVSTLKIQRTEQGDSAVYLCASRGGSPANEQFFGPGTRLTVL.

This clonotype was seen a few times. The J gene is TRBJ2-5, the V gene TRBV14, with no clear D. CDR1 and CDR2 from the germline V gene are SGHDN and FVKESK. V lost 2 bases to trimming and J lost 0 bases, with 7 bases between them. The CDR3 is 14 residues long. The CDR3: CASSQYINQETQYF. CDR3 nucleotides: TGTGCCAGCAGCCAATACATCAACCAAGAGACCCAGTACTTC.

This CDR3 is CASSHTDRGMNTEAFF. The DNA of the CDR3 is TGCGCCAGCAGCCACACTGACAGGGGAATGAACACTGAAGCTTTCTTT. The rearrangement links TRBV4-3 to TRBJ1-1, with 8 bases aligning to TRBD1. CDR3 length: 16 residues. V shed 3 bases and J 0 bases; nucleotides not matched to a gene: 6. Germline V gene lookup returns CDR1 LGHNA and CDR2 YSLEER.

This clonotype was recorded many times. Written as DNA, the CDR3 is TGTGCCAGCAGCTTATTTGCAGGGGAGGGGCAGTTCTTC. Residues: CASSLFAGEGQFF. J is TRBJ2-1 and V is TRBV7-2; D might be TRBD2 (7 bases). CDR3 length: 13 amino acids. The V gene lost 2 bases and the J gene lost 12 bases, with 14 bases spanning the gap. Germline assignment: CDR1 SGHTA and CDR2 FQGNSA.

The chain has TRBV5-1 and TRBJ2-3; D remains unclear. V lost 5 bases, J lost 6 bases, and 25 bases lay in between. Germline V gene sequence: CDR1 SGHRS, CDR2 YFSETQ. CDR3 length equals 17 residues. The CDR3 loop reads CASSSGEVGLHRDTQYF. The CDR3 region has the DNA TGCGCCAGCAGTTCTGGAGAGGTCGGCCTCCACCGGGATACGCAGTATTTT.

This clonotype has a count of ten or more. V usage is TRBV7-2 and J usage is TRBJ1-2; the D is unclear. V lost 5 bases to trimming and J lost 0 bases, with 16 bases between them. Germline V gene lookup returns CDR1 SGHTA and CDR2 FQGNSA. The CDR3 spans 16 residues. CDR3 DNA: TGTGCCAGCAGCCTCGGCGAGGCGGAGGCTAACTATGGCTACACCTTC. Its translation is CASSLGEAEANYGYTF.

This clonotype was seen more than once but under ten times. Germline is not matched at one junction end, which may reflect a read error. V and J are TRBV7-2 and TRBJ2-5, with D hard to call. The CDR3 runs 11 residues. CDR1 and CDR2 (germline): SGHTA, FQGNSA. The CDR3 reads CASSLAESQYF. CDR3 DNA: TGTGCCAGCAGTTTAGCAGAGTCCCAGTACTTC. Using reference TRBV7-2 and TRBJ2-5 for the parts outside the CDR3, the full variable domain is GAGVSQSPSNKVTEKGKDVELRCDPISGHTALYWYRQSLGQGLEFLIYFQGNSAPDKSGLPSDRFSAERTGGSVSTLTIQRTQQEDSAVYLCASSLAESQYFGPGTRLLVL.

The CDR3 spells CSPTRQVFGNYGYTF. In nucleotides, the CDR3 is TGCAGTCCGACACGGCAGGTATTTGGAAACTATGGCTACACCTTC. The V and J genes are TRBV20-1 and TRBJ1-2; no definite D call. With 8 bases removed from V and 2 bases from J, the gap between germline ends came to 21 bases. The CDR3 has 15 residues. CDR1 is DFQATT and CDR2 is SNEGSKA in the germline V gene (reference sequence).

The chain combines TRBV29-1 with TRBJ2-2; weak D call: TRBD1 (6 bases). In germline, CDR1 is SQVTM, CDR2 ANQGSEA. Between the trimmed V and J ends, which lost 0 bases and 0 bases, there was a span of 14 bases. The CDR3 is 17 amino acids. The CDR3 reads CSVEDRSDRTNTGELFF. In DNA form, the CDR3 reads TGCAGCGTTGAAGATCGGTCGGACAGAACGAACACCGGGGAGCTGTTTTTT.

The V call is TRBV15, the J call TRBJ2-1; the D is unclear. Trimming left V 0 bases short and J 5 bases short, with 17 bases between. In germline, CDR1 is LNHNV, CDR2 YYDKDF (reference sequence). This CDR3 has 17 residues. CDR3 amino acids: CATSRDQVFRANNEQFF. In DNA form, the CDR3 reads TGTGCCACCAGCAGAGATCAAGTCTTTCGGGCAAACAATGAGCAGTTCTTC. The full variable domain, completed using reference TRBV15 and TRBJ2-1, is DAMVIQNPRYQVTQFGKPVTLSCSQTLNHNVMYWYQQKSSQAPKLLFHYYDKDFNNEADTPDNFQSRRPNTSFCFLDIRSPGLGDTAMYLCATSRDQVFRANNEQFFGPGTRLTVL.

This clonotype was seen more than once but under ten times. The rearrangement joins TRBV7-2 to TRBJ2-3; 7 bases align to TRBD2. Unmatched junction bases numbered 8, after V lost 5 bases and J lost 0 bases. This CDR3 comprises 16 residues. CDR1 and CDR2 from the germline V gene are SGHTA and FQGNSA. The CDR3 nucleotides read TGTGCCAGCAGCGTTTCACCGGGACTAAGCACAGATACGCAGTATTTT. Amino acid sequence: CASSVSPGLSTDTQYF. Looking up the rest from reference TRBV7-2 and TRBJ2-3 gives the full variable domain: GAGVSQSPSNKVTEKGKDVELRCDPISGHTALYWYRQSLGQGLEFLIYFQGNSAPDKSGLPSDRFSAERTGGSVSTLTIQRTQQEDSAVYLCASSVSPGLSTDTQYFGPGTRLTVL.

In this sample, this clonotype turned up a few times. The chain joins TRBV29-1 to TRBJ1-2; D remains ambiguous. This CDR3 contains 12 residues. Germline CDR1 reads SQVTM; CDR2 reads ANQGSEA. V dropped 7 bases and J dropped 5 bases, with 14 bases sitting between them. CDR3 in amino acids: CSGRTSGYGYTF. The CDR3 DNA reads TGCAGCGGGAGGACGAGCGGGTATGGCTACACCTTC.

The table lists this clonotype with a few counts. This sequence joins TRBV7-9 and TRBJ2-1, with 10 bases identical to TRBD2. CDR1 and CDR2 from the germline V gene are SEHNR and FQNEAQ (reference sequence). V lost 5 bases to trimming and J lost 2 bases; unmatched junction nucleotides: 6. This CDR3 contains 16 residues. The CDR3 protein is CASSLKTSGAYNEQFF. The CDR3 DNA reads TGTGCCAGCAGCCTCAAAACTAGCGGGGCCTACAATGAGCAGTTCTTC.